The clone carrying this T cell receptor delta chain has a handful of counts. Its antigen is not known. A far larger clone lies a single base away; this is likely a read error. Other DNA sequences in this sample translate to the same CDR3. The record originates from a study of gamma delta lymphoproliferative disorders and STAT genes. Sequencing used genomic DNA taken from PBMCs of patients and controls. TCRdb re-called the multiplex PCR reads via CATT. The sample has about 720 delta-chain clones, approximately 1.5% seen once. Overall study results and limits: Patient gamma repertoires clustered apart from healthy controls; delta did not.

Germline lookup yields CDR1 TSWWSYY and CDR2 QGS. This CDR3 has 23 residues. V was pared by 0 bases and J by 4 bases, with 29 bases of the junction left unmatched. V gene TRDV1 combines with J gene TRDJ1; 7 bases agree with TRDD3. Material for sequencing was blood. This clonotype originated in a human donor in good health. CDR3 sequence reads: CALGELPFPGPGYWGIRHDKLIF. CDR3 in DNA: TGTGCTCTTGGGGAACTCCCATTCCCTGGCCCCGGATACTGGGGAATACGCCACGATAAACTCATCTTT.